This T cell receptor (beta chain) was found in a study of cytomegalovirus exposure and HLA in healthy donors. Findings and caveats of the study: Rare sequences made up most TCRs, while some public TCRs were found in many donors. Later genetic work tied a missense DCLRE1C variant to beta-chain V and J trimming.

The PCR had 60 Vbeta and 13 Jbeta primers. Profiled with immunoSEQ multiplex PCR; TCRdb holds only in-frame clones, not every one. The sample's table shows some 70,000 clones. A word on this clone: Its antigen is not known.

The CDR3 loop spans 15 amino acids. This TCR was recovered from a man in his forties in good health and CMV-seronegative. Sequencing was done on a sample of PBMCs. V and J are TRBV1 and TRBJ1-3; no check of the table's D call, TRBD1, against the DNA was made. TRBV1 is reported as a pseudogene. The CDR3 sequence is CTSSAVRGPGNTIYF. In DNA, the CDR3 is TGCACCAGCAGCGCAGTTAGGGGGCCTGGAAACACCATATATTTT.